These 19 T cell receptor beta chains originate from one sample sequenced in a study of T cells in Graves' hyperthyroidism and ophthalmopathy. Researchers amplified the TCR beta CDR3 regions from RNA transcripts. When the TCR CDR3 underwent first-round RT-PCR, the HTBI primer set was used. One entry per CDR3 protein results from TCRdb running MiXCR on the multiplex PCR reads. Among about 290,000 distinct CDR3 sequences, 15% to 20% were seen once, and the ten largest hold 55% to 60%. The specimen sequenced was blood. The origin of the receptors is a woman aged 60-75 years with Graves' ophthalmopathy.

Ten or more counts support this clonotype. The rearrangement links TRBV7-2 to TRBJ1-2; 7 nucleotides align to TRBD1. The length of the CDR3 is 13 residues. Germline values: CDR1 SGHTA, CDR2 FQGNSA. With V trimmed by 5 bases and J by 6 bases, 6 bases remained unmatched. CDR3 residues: CASSATGSHGYTF. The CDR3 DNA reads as TGTGCCAGCAGCGCGACAGGGTCTCATGGCTACACCTTC.

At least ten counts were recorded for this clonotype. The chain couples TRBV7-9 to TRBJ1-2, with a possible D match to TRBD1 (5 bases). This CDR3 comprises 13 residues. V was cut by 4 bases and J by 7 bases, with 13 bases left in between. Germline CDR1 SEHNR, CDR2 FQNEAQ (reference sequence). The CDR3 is CASSSASGTGYTF. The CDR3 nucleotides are TGTGCCAGCAGCTCCGCGTCGGGGACTGGCTACACCTTC.

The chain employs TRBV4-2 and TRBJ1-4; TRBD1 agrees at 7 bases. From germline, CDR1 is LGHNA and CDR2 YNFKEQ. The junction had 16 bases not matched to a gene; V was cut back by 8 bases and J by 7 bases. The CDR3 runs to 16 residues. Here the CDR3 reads CASGSTHRGGVEKLFF. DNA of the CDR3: TGTGCCAGCGGCTCGACTCACAGGGGAGGGGTTGAAAAACTGTTTTTT.

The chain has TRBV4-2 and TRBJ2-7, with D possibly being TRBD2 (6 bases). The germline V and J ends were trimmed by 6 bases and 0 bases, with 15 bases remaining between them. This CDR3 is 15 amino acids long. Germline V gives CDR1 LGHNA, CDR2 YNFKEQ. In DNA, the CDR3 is TGTGCCAGCAGGCCCCGGGGGACGGCCTCCTACGAGCAGTACTTC. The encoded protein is CASRPRGTASYEQYF.

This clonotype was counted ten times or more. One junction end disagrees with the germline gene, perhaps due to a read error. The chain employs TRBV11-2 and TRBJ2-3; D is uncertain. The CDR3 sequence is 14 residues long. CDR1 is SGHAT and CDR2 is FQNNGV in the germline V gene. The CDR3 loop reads CASSFGGGTDTQYF. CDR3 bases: TGCGCCAGCAGCTTTGGCGGAGGCACAGATACGCAGTATTTT.

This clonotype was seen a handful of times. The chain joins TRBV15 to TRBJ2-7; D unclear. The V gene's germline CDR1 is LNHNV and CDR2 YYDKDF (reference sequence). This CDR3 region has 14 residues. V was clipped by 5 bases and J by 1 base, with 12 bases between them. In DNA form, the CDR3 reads TGTGCCACCAGCCGTCTTAGGGATTCCTACGAGCAGTACTTC. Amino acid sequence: CATSRLRDSYEQYF.

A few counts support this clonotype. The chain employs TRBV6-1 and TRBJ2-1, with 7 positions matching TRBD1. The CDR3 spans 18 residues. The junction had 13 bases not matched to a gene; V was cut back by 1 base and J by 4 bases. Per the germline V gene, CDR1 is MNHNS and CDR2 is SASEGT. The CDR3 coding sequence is TGTGCCAGCAGTGAAGAGGGGGACAGACTTAAGTCTTACAATGAGCAGTTCTTC. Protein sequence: CASSEEGDRLKSYNEQFF.

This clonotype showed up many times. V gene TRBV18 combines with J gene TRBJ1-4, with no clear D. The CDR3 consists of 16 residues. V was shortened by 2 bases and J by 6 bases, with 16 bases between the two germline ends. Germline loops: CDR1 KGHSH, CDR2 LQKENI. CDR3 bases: TGTGCCAGCTCACCAAGTTCAGTCAGAGGGCATGAAAAACTGTTTTTT. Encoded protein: CASSPSSVRGHEKLFF.

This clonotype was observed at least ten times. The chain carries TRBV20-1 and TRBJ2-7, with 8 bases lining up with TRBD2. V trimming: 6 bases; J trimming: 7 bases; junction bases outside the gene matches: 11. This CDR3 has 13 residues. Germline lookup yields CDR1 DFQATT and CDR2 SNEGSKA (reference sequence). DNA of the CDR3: TGCAGTGCCCCACGGGAGGGTGGATGGGAGCAGTACTTC. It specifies CSAPREGGWEQYF.

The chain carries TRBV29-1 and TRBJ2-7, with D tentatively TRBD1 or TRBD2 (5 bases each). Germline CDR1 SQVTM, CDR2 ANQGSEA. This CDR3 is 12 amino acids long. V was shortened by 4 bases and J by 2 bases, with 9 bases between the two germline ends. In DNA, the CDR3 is TGCAGCGTTGGGGACGGACCCTACGAGCAGTACTTC. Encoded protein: CSVGDGPYEQYF.

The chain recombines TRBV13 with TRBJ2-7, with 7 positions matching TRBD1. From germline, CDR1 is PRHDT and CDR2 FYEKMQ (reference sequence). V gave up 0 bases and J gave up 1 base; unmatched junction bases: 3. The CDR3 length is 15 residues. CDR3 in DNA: TGTGCCAGCAGCTTAGGGAGGGGGCCTTCCTACGAGCAGTACTTC. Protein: CASSLGRGPSYEQYF.

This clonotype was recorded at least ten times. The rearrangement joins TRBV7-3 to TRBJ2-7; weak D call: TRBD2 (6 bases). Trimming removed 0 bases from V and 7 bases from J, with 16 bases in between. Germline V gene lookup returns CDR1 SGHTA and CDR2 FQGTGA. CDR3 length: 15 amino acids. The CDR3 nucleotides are TGTGCCAGCAGCTTAACCGGGAGTGGGGTATCAGAGCAGTACTTC. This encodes CASSLTGSGVSEQYF.

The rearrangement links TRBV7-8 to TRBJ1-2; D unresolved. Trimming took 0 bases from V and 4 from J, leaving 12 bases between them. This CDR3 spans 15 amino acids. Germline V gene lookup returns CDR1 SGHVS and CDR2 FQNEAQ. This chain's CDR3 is CASSLAPAGLYGYTF. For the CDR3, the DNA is TGTGCCAGCAGCTTAGCCCCTGCAGGTCTCTATGGCTACACCTTC.

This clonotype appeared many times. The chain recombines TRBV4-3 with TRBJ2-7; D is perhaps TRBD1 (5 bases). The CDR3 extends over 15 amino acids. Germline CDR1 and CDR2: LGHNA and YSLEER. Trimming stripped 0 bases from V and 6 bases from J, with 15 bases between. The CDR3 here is CASSQDYSWGVEQYF. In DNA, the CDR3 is TGCGCCAGCAGCCAAGATTACAGTTGGGGCGTCGAGCAGTACTTC.

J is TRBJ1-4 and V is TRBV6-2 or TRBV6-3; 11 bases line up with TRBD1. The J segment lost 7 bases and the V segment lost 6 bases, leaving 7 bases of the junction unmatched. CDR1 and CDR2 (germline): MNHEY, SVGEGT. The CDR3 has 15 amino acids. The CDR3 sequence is CASSETGTGGEKLFF. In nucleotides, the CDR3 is TGTGCCAGCAGCGAAACCGGGACAGGGGGTGAAAAACTGTTTTTT.

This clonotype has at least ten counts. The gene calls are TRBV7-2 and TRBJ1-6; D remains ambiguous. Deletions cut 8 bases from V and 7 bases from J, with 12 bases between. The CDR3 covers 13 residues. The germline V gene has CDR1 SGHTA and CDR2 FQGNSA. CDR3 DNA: TGTGCCAGCGGTCGCACGGGGAATTCACCCCTCCACTTT. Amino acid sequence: CASGRTGNSPLHF.

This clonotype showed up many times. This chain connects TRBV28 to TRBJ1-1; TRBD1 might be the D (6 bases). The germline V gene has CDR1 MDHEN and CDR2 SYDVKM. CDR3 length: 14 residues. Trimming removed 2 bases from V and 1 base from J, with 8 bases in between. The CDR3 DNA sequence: TGTGCCAGCAGTTTACCAGGGGCGAACACTGAAGCTTTCTTT. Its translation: CASSLPGANTEAFF.

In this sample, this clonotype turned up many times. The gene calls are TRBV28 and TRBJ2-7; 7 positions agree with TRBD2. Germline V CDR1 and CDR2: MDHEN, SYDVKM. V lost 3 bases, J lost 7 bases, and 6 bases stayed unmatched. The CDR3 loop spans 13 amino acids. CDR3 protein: CASSFGWRGEQYF. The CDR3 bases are TGTGCCAGCAGTTTCGGTTGGCGGGGGGAGCAGTACTTC.

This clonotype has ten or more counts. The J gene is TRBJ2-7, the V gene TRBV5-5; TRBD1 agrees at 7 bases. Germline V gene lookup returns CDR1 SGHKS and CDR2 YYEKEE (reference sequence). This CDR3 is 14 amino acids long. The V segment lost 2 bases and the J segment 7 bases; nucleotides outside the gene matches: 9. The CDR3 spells CASSLQQGTWEQYF. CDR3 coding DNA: TGTGCCAGCAGCTTACAACAGGGGACGTGGGAGCAGTACTTC. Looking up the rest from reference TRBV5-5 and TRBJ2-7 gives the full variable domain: DAGVTQSPTHLIKTRGQQVTLRCSPISGHKSVSWYQQVLGQGPQFIFQYYEKEERGRGNFPDRFSARQFPNYSSELNVNALLLGDSALYLCASSLQQGTWEQYFGPGTRLTVT.